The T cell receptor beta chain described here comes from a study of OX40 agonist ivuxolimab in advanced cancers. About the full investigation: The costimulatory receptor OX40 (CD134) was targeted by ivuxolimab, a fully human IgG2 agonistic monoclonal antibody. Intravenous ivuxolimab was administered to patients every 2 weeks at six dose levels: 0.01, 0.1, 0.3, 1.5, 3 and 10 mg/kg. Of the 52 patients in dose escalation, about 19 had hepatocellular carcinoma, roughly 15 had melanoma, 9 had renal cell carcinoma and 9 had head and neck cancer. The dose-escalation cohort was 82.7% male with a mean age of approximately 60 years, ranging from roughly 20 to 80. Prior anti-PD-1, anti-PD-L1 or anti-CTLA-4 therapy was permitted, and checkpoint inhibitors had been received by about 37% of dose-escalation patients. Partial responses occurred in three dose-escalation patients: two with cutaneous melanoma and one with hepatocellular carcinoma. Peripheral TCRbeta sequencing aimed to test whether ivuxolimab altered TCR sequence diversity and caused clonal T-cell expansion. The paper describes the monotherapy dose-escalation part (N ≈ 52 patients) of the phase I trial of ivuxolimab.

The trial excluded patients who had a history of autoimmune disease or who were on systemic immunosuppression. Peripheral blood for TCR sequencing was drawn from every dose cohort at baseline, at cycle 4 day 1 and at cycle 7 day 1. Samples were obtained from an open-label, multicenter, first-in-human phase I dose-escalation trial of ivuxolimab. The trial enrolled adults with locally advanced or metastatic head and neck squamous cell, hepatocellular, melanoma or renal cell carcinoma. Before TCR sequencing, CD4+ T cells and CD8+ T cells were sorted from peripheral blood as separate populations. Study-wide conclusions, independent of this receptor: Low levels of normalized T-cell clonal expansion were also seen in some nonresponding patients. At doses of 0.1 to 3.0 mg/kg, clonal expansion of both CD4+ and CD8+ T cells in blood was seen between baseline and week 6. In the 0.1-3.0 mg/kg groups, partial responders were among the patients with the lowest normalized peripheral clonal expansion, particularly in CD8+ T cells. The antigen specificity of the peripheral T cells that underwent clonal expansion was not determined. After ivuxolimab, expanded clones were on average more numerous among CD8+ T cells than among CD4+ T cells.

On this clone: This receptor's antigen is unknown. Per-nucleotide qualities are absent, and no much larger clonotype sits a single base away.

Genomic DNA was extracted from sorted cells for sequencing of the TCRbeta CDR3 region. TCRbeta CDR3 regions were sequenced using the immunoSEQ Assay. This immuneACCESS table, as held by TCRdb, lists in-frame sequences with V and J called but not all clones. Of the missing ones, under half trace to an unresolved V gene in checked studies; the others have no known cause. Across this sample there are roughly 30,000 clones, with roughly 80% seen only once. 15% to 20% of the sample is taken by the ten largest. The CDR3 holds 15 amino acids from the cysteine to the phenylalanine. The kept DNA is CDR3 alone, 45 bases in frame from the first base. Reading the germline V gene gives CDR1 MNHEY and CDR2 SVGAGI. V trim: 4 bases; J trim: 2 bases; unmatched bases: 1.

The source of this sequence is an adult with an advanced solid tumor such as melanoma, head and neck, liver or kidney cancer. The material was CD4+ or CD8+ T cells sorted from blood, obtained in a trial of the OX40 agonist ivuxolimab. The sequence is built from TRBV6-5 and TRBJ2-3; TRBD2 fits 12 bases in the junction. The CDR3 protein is CASSWTSGDTDTQYF. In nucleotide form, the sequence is TGTGCCAGCAGTTGGACTAGCGGGGACACAGATACGCAGTATTTT.